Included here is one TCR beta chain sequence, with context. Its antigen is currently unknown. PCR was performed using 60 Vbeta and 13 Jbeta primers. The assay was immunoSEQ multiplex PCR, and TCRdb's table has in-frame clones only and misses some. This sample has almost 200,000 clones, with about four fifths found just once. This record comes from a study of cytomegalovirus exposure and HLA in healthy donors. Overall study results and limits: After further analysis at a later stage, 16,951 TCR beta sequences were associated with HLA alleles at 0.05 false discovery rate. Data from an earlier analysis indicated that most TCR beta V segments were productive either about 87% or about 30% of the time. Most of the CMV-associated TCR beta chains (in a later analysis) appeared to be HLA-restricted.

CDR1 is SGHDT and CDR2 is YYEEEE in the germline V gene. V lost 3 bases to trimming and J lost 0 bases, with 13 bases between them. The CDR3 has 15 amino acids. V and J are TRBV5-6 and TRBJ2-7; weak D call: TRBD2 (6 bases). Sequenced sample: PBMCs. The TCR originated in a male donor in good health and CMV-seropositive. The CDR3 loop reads CASSWAGRSSYEQYF. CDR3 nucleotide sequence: TGTGCCAGCAGCTGGGCAGGGAGGAGCTCCTACGAGCAGTACTTC.